The sequence of this TCR beta chain was determined in a study of blood T cell repertoires in COVID-19. Study-level background: Both acute and convalescent COVID-19 samples were obtained from the United States, Italy and Spain. Nucleic acid was either cDNA or gDNA, and it came from T cells, B-cell-depleted T cells, or PBMCs.

How the authors handled the data: Nucleated cell counts were estimated from reference gene primer amplification. Generated by immunoSEQ multiplex PCR, the TCRdb table keeps only in-frame clones and is missing some. The V and J calls and clone size come from that table; D and trimming were worked out from the DNA. Seen here are 250,000 or so clones, around 86% observed once, and the top ten hold approximately 2.1%. V lost 8 bases and J 0 bases, leaving 17 bases between the germline ends. The CDR3 is made up of 15 amino acids. The V gene's germline CDR1 is SGHVS and CDR2 FQNEAQ. The chain couples TRBV7-8 to TRBJ2-7; perhaps TRBD1 as D (5 bases). This clonotype originated in a woman in her forties or fifties who had recovered from COVID-19. The sample taken for sequencing was PBMCs or T cells enriched from blood (not recorded which). The CDR3 sequence is CASLDLQGLSYEQYF. The CDR3 DNA sequence: TGTGCCAGCCTGGACCTGCAGGGCCTCTCCTACGAGCAGTACTTC.